This T cell receptor (beta chain) was identified in a study of CD8 T cells in Susac syndrome. CDR3 size: 14 residues. CDR1 and CDR2 (germline): MNHEY, SMNVEV (reference sequence). An input of 0.5 to 1 ug of RNA was subjected to reverse transcription using random hexamers. Amplification of TCR beta CDR3 across 54 Vbeta and 13 Jbeta was performed with immunoSEQ multiplex PCR. TCRdb re-called the immunoSEQ multiplex PCR reads through MiXCR, storing one row per CDR3 protein. Among about 430,000 distinct CDR3 sequences listed, roughly 85% were seen once. Worth noting for this clonotype: The germline gene is not matched at one end of the junction; a read error may be the cause.

The sequenced target, TCR beta, came from blood CD8+ and CD4+ T cells. The multiple sclerosis control group consisted of treatment-naive patients whose relapsing-remitting disease, which was either stable or active, fulfilled revised McDonald criteria. This TCR was recovered from a human donor with multiple sclerosis. The chain uses TRBV27 and TRBJ2-7; either TRBD1 or TRBD2 may fit D (6 bases each). Specimen: CD8+ T cells from PBMCs. CDR3 region: CAGSPGGGNGEQYF. Written as DNA, the CDR3 is TGTGCCGGCAGCCCCGGAGGGGGGAATGGAGAGCAGTACTTC.